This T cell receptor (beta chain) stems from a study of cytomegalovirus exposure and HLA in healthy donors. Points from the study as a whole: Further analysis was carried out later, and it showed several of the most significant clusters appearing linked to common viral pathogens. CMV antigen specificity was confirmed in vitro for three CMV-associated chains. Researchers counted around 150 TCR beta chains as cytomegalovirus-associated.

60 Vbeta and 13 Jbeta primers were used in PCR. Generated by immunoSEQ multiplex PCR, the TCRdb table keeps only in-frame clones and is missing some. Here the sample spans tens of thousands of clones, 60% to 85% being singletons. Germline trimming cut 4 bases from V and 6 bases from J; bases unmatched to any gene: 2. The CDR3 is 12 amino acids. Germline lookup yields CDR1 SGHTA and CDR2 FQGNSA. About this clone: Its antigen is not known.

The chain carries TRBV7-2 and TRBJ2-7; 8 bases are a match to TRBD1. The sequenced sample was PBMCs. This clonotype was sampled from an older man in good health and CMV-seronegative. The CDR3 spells CASSSQGAEQYF. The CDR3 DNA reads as TGTGCCAGCAGCTCCCAGGGGGCCGAGCAGTACTTC.